The T cell receptor beta chain described here comes from a study of neurological immune-mediated disorders. The study's findings and limits: Expanded clones shared no identical CDR3 amino acid sequences across subjects, which suggested private TCR-beta repertoires in all groups.

As for the cDNA, it was generated by 5'RACE with 10-nucleotide random UMIs. The output of every sequencing run, over 170 million TCR-beta sequences, came from 15-18 subjects. In TCRdb, the 5' RACE reads were re-called with MiXCR into one record per CDR3 protein. The repertoire holds approximately 31,000 distinct CDR3 sequences, with about 12% as singletons. In its sample, this clonotype was seen many times. Its antigen is unknown. This CDR3 has 11 amino acids. Germline V gives CDR1 MNHEY, CDR2 SVGAGI. The V and J ends lost 10 bases and 4 bases respectively, with 10 bases between them. As for time point: longitudinal time-point 2. Libraries used 2 million unsorted PBMCs kept frozen in RNAlater.

This chain connects TRBV6-5 to TRBJ1-1, with D possibly being TRBD1 (5 bases). Specimen: PBMCs. This clonotype originated in a woman aged 40 to 49 in good health. This CDR3 is CATRGGTEAFF. Written as DNA, the CDR3 is TGTGCCACCCGGGGGGGCACTGAAGCTTTCTTT.